The rows below give T cell receptor beta chains drawn from one sample of a study of beta chain features in type 1 diabetes. Method: immunoSEQ multiplex PCR; TCRdb's copy keeps in-frame clones and lacks some. The sample carries hundreds of thousands of clones, 30% recorded once. The sample was naive CD4+ T cells from blood. The receptors here all came from a man aged 18 to 29 in good health. CDR3s include the opening cysteine and the closing phenylalanine or tryptophan. A D gene is named only where the DNA matches it firmly. Some rows mark clone size as missing; the rest say once, few, many or name a class of expanded clone.

size	D	V	J	CDR3	DNA
-	-	TRBV28	TRBJ1-2	CASSFGRAYGYTF	TGTGCCAGCAGTTTCGGCAGGGCCTATGGCTACACCTTC
few	TRBD1	TRBV4-3	TRBJ2-6	CASSQDRGLTLSGANVLTF	TGCGCCAGCAGCCAGGACAGGGGGTTAACCCTCTCTGGGGCCAACGTCCTGACTTTC
-	TRBD1	TRBV9	TRBJ2-5	CASSTTGLAETQYF	TGTGCCAGCAGCACGACAGGGTTGGCAGAGACCCAGTACTTC
-	-	TRBV7-8	TRBJ2-1	CASSLGSVSYNEQFF	TGTGCCAGCAGCTTAGGGTCAGTCTCCTACAATGAGCAGTTCTTC
-	-	TRBV2	TRBJ2-7	CASRGQYEQYF	TGTGCCAGCAGGGGTCAATACGAGCAGTACTTC
-	-	TRBV6-6	TRBJ2-3	CASSYPRGEVDTQYF	TGTGCCAGCAGTTACCCTCGTGGGGAGGTAGATACGCAGTATTTT
-	-	TRBV6-5	TRBJ2-1	CASSYGGNSYNEQFF	TGTGCCAGCAGTTACGGCGGGAACTCCTACAATGAGCAGTTCTTC
-	TRBD2	TRBV27	TRBJ2-1	CASSNPGTSGAIYNEQFF	TGTGCCAGCAGTAATCCCGGGACTAGCGGGGCGATCTACAATGAGCAGTTCTTC
-	TRBD1	TRBV30	TRBJ1-1	CAWQGAHNTEAFF	TGTGCCTGGCAGGGGGCACATAACACTGAAGCTTTCTTT
-	-	TRBV27	TRBJ1-1	CASSLLADRRKEAFF	TGTGCCAGCAGTTTACTGGCAGACAGGCGAAAGGAAGCTTTCTTT
-	-	TRBV29-1	TRBJ2-7	CSVEVGDGRHYEQYF	TGCAGCGTTGAAGTGGGGGATGGGAGGCACTACGAGCAGTACTTC
few	TRBD2	TRBV28	TRBJ2-3	CASGTSGSTDTQYF	TGTGCCAGCGGGACTAGCGGGAGCACAGATACGCAGTATTTT
few	-	TRBV7-9	TRBJ2-1	CASSSYVSSYNEQFF	TGTGCCAGCAGCTCCTACGTGAGCTCCTACAATGAGCAGTTCTTC
few	TRBD2	TRBV19	TRBJ2-3	CASSIGSGADTQYF	TGTGCCAGTAGTATCGGGAGCGGGGCAGATACGCAGTATTTT
few	-	TRBV20-1	TRBJ2-1	CSAGDYNEQFF	TGCAGTGCTGGGGACTACAATGAGCAGTTCTTC
-	-	TRBV4-2	TRBJ2-2	CASSRGPTDTGELFF	TGTGCCAGCAGCCGGGGACCGACCGACACCGGGGAGCTGTTTTTT
-	-	TRBV6-4	TRBJ2-7	CASSGGGQYF	TGTGCCAGCAGTGGGGGAGGGCAGTACTTC
few	TRBD2	TRBV29-1	TRBJ2-1	CSAQTGGGPYEQFF	TGCAGCGCCCAAACGGGCGGGGGGCCTTATGAGCAGTTCTTC
few	TRBD2	TRBV7-2	TRBJ2-7	CASSPTALAAAYEQYF	TGTGCCAGCAGCCCGACTGCACTAGCGGCCGCCTACGAGCAGTACTTC
-	TRBD1	TRBV30	TRBJ2-7	CAWSVGQGYHEQYF	TGTGCCTGGAGTGTTGGACAGGGGTACCACGAGCAGTACTTC
few	-	TRBV29-1	TRBJ1-2	CSVERTYGYTF	TGCAGCGTTGAGAGAACCTATGGCTACACCTTC
-	-	TRBV7-8	TRBJ2-3	CASSAGRRGGTDTQYF	TGTGCCAGCAGCGCAGGCCGACGCGGAGGCACAGATACGCAGTATTTT
few	-	TRBV11-2	TRBJ1-2	CASSQSADYGYTF	TGTGCCAGCAGCCAATCGGCGGACTATGGCTACACCTTC
-	TRBD1	TRBV6-1	TRBJ2-7	CASSVFGTGSSYEQYF	TGTGCCAGCAGTGTCTTCGGGACAGGGAGTTCCTACGAGCAGTACTTC
few	-	TRBV30	TRBJ2-5	CAWSVVRGKETQYF	TGTGCCTGGAGTGTAGTCAGGGGAAAAGAGACCCAGTACTTC
few	-	TRBV29-1	TRBJ2-3	CSVQGRNTDTQYF	TGCAGCGTTCAGGGGAGGAACACAGATACGCAGTATTTT
-	-	TRBV30	TRBJ2-7	CAWSVTLKSGYEQYF	TGTGCCTGGAGTGTAACCCTCAAATCCGGCTACGAGCAGTACTTC
-	-	TRBV18	TRBJ2-1	CASSPPDFRSEQFF	TGTGCCAGCTCACCACCGGACTTCCGAAGTGAGCAGTTCTTC
-	-	TRBV20-1	TRBJ2-3	CSAMSTDTQYF	TGCAGTGCTATGAGCACAGATACGCAATATTTT
-	-	TRBV28	TRBJ2-5	CASRGSGETQYF	TGTGCCAGCAGGGGGTCTGGTGAGACCCAGTACTTC
-	TRBD1	TRBV4-1	TRBJ2-7	CASSHQGQGLGRQYF	TGCGCCAGCAGCCACCAAGGACAGGGTCTCGGGAGGCAGTACTTC
few	-	TRBV30	TRBJ2-1	CAWSAYSYNEQFF	TGTGCCTGGAGTGCGTACTCCTACAATGAGCAGTTCTTC
-	TRBD2	TRBV29-1	TRBJ2-2	CSVRTSGARELFF	TGCAGCGTTCGCACTAGCGGCGCCCGGGAGCTGTTTTTT
-	TRBD1	TRBV5-1	TRBJ2-5	CASRAGTGGETQYF	TGCGCCAGCAGAGCAGGGACAGGAGGAGAGACCCAGTACTTC
-	TRBD2	TRBV27	TRBJ2-7	CASSFSAGGLSYEQYF	TGTGCCAGCAGTTTTTCCGCGGGAGGGTTGTCCTACGAGCAGTACTTC
-	-	TRBV6-1	TRBJ1-1	CASGWEVAAEAFF	TGTGCCAGCGGTTGGGAGGTCGCGGCTGAAGCTTTCTTT
few	-	TRBV15	TRBJ2-6	CATSKRTPGANVLTF	TGTGCCACCAGCAAAAGGACTCCAGGGGCCAACGTCCTGACTTTC
-	-	TRBV4-1	TRBJ2-5	CASSQVSAGTSLQETQYF	TGCGCCAGCAGCCAAGTATCGGCGGGGACATCACTCCAAGAGACCCAGTACTTC
-	-	TRBV2	TRBJ2-1	CASGGTVNEQFF	TGTGCCAGCGGGGGGACTGTCAATGAGCAGTTCTTC
-	-	TRBV23-1	TRBJ1-2	CASTPNSGEEHYGYTF	TGCGCCAGCACCCCGAATTCGGGGGAAGAGCACTATGGCTACACCTTC
-	-	TRBV28	TRBJ2-4	CASSLQGVKNIQYF	TGTGCCAGCAGTTTACAGGGTGTCAAAAACATTCAGTACTTC
-	TRBD1	TRBV7-3	TRBJ2-1	CASSPEGAPYNEQFF	TGTGCCAGCAGCCCTGAGGGGGCTCCGTACAATGAGCAGTTCTTC
few	TRBD2	TRBV12-5	TRBJ2-3	CASGLSSGITTDTQYF	TGTGCTAGTGGTTTGTCTAGCGGGATTACGACAGATACGCAGTATTTT
-	-	TRBV9	TRBJ2-5	CASSVASGETQYF	TGTGCCAGCAGCGTAGCGTCCGGAGAGACCCAGTACTTC
-	TRBD1	TRBV9	TRBJ2-7	CASSVGQGAYEQYF	TGTGCCAGCAGCGTAGGGCAGGGGGCCTACGAGCAGTACTTC
-	-	TRBV18	TRBJ2-7	CASSLRDVAYEQYF	TGTGCCAGCTCACTCCGGGACGTGGCCTACGAGCAGTACTTC
-	-	TRBV5-6	TRBJ2-7	CASSFSGQTYEQYF	TGTGCCAGCAGCTTCTCGGGACAAACCTACGAGCAGTACTTC
few	-	TRBV19	TRBJ2-7	CASSTTDRDEQYF	TGTGCCAGTAGTACAACGGACAGAGACGAGCAGTACTTC
-	-	TRBV9	TRBJ2-5	CASSVGISPETQYF	TGTGCCAGCAGCGTCGGAATCAGTCCGGAGACCCAGTACTTC